This TCR beta chain came from a study of T cell repertoires in cytomegalovirus infection. Background on the study: Well-studied HLA-B-restricted CMV epitopes were used in the study alongside recently identified HLA-C-restricted ones. General observations from the study: The response measured ex vivo was dominated by TCR beta clonotypes (HLA-C-restricted and CMV-specific).

Germline V gene sequence: CDR1 SGHVS, CDR2 FQNEAQ. The CDR3 consists of 14 residues. V was cut by 1 base and J by 5 bases, with 9 bases left in between. TCRdb used MiXCR to reprocess the reads, holding one entry per CDR3 protein. The data show about 890,000 distinct CDR3 sequences, approximately 31% seen once. This clonotype was recorded at least ten times. Its antigen remains unidentified. Sample: cultured CD8+ T cells from PBMCs, taken from culture after CMV antigen stimulation. V is TRBV7-8 and J is TRBJ1-5; D remains ambiguous. This clonotype originated in a human donor in good health (CMV status not recorded). Some clones in this sample may be carry-over from other donors' samples. This CDR3 is CASSLGLADQPQHF. CDR3 sequence (DNA): TGTGCCAGCAGCTTAGGTTTAGCCGATCAGCCCCAGCATTTT.